Given below is one TCR beta chain in context. The antigen remains undetermined. CDR1 is SGHKS, CDR2 YYEKEE, per germline (reference sequence). This CDR3 spans 17 amino acids. Losses at the gene ends were 4 bases for V and 6 bases for J; bases not matched to a gene: 17. The sample is drawn from a study of STAT5B mutations in CD4+ large granular lymphocyte leukemia. Study-wide results and limits: Higher CD4+ than CD8+ T-LGLL clonality might reflect small sample size. Patient CD4-sorted repertoires stayed more clonal than healthy ones after leukemic-clone removal. TRBV06-family usage was enriched in top patient clones (8/27) versus controls (2/35).

Clones were sequenced by immunoSEQ multiplex PCR, and TCRdb holds only the in-frame ones, with some missing. The repertoire includes 25,000 to 30,000 clones, about 81% of them detected once, and over 3% sits in the top ten. This clonotype originated in a human donor in good health. Sequencing used CD4+ T cells from blood buffy coats. J is TRBJ2-7 and V is TRBV5-5, with 9 bases that match TRBD1. The CDR3 is CASSANALGQGFSEQYF. In DNA form, the CDR3 reads TGTGCCAGCAGCGCGAACGCCCTGGGACAGGGCTTTAGCGAGCAGTACTTC.